One sample yielded the 24 T cell receptor beta chains listed below, sequenced in a study of blood T cell repertoires in COVID-19. The table came from immunoSEQ multiplex PCR; TCRdb's copy has only in-frame clones and leaves some out. Among tens of thousands of clones listed, around 90% were seen once. Sequencing was performed on peripheral blood. The source is a woman older than 75 with active or convalescent COVID-19.

The chain carries TRBV12-5 and TRBJ2-7; 12 bases agree with TRBD2. V shed 1 base and J 6 bases; nucleotides not matched to a gene: 13. Germline CDR1 LGHNT, CDR2 FRNRAP. The CDR3 spans 18 residues. CDR3 nucleotide sequence: TGTGCTAGTGGTTTGGACCGGCCCCTAGCGGGGGGGTCCGGCGAGCAGTACTTC. Encoded protein: CASGLDRPLAGGSGEQYF.

The J gene is TRBJ2-7, the V gene TRBV7-2, with 12 nucleotides matching TRBD2. V shed 4 bases and J 3 bases; nucleotides not matched to a gene: 4. The CDR3 covers 15 residues. Germline CDR1 is SGHTA and CDR2 is FQGNSA. The CDR3, as DNA: TGTGCCAGCAGCTCGGGACTAGCGGGCCACTACGAGCAGTACTTC. It encodes CASSSGLAGHYEQYF.

CDR3 sequence (DNA): TGTGCCAGCAGCTCACAAGGGAGGGATACGCAGTATTTT. Its protein product is CASSSQGRDTQYF. The J gene is TRBJ2-3, the V gene TRBV9, with D perhaps TRBD2 (6 bases). V was clipped by 4 bases and J by 6 bases, with 12 bases between them. Germline lookup yields CDR1 SGDLS and CDR2 YYNGEE. CDR3 length: 13 residues.

The chain couples TRBV5-1 to TRBJ2-3; TRBD2 aligns across 8 bases. This CDR3 comprises 14 residues. V shed 5 bases and J 4 bases; nucleotides not matched to a gene: 6. Germline V gene data show CDR1 as SGHRS and CDR2 as YFSETQ. CDR3 coding DNA: TGCGCCAGCAGATTAGCGGGGTTCGCAGATACGCAGTATTTT. Its translation: CASRLAGFADTQYF. Full variable domain (outside the CDR3, taken from reference TRBV5-1 and TRBJ2-3): KAGVTQTPRYLIKTRGQQVTLSCSPISGHRSVSWYQQTPGQGLQFLFEYFSETQRNKGNFPGRFSGRQFSNSRSEMNVSTLELGDSALYLCASRLAGFADTQYFGPGTRLTVL.

The chain joins TRBV7-2 to TRBJ2-1; 7 nucleotides align to TRBD1. The germline V gene has CDR1 SGHTA and CDR2 FQGNSA. The ends lost 3 bases at V and 6 bases at J; junction bases unmatched: 17. This CDR3 comprises 18 residues. The CDR3 region is CASSFESPGQSRFNEQFF. CDR3 coding DNA: TGTGCCAGCAGCTTCGAGAGCCCGGGACAGAGTCGTTTCAATGAGCAGTTCTTC.

The chain couples TRBV5-8 to TRBJ1-5, with D possibly matching TRBD1 (5 bases). The CDR3 has 14 residues. The V end lost 2 bases, the J end lost 3 bases, and 9 bases lay between the germline ends. Germline V gene lookup returns CDR1 SGHTS and CDR2 YDEGEE. The CDR3 nucleotides read TGTGCCAGCAGCTTCCGGGGGGACAATCAGCCCCAGCATTTT. Encoded protein: CASSFRGDNQPQHF.

V usage is TRBV5-1 and J usage is TRBJ2-2, with no clear D. There are 15 residues in the CDR3. CDR1 is SGHRS, CDR2 YFSETQ, per germline. V gave up 1 base and J gave up 6 bases, with 13 bases separating them. The CDR3 DNA reads TGCGCCAGCAGCTTGAAGAACCAGGTACCCGGGGAGCTGTTTTTT. As protein: CASSLKNQVPGELFF. Variable domain in full (rest from reference TRBV5-1 and TRBJ2-2): KAGVTQTPRYLIKTRGQQVTLSCSPISGHRSVSWYQQTPGQGLQFLFEYFSETQRNKGNFPGRFSGRQFSNSRSEMNVSTLELGDSALYLCASSLKNQVPGELFFGEGSRLTVL.

The CDR3 loop reads CAISESRGHGYTF. The CDR3, as DNA: TGTGCCATCAGTGAGTCGAGGGGGCATGGCTACACCTTC. The chain joins TRBV10-3 to TRBJ1-2; TRBD1 agrees at 7 bases. The CDR3 totals 13 residues. Germline trimming cut 0 bases from V and 6 bases from J; bases unmatched to any gene: 1. Germline V CDR1 and CDR2: ENHRY, SYGVKD.

V is TRBV27 and J is TRBJ2-3; tentatively, D is TRBD1 (5 bases). This CDR3 spans 16 amino acids. Trimming cost V 10 bases and J 0 bases, with 20 bases left between them. Looked up from germline, CDR1 is MNHEY and CDR2 is SMNVEV (reference sequence). CDR3 coding DNA: TGTGCCACCCGAGACAGAGGTCAGCCTAGCACAGATACGCAGTATTTT. Translating it yields CATRDRGQPSTDTQYF.

The rearrangement uses TRBV6-6 and TRBJ1-2; D not certain. Germline V lookup: CDR1 MNHNY, CDR2 SVGAGI (reference sequence). The CDR3 consists of 15 residues. Trimming cost V 6 bases and J 3 bases, with 17 bases left between them. CDR3 residues: CASSSGSGRDYGYTF. The CDR3 DNA sequence: TGTGCCAGCAGCTCCGGGAGCGGGAGGGACTATGGCTACACCTTC.

The chain carries TRBV7-9 and TRBJ1-3; D gene ambiguous. CDR1 is SEHNR, CDR2 FQNEAQ, per germline (reference sequence). This CDR3 contains 14 residues. Between the trimmed V and J ends, which lost 1 base and 4 bases, there was a span of 8 bases. The CDR3 coding sequence is TGTGCCAGCAGCTTAGACAGAGCCGGAAACACCATATATTTT. Its protein product is CASSLDRAGNTIYF.

CDR3: CASSLLLGGGNYGYTF. The CDR3, as DNA: TGTGCCAGCAGCTTGTTACTAGGGGGTGGTAACTATGGCTACACCTTC. The chain has TRBV5-5 and TRBJ1-2; TRBD1 might be the D (6 bases). CDR3 size: 16 residues. V gave up 1 base and J gave up 1 base, with 14 bases separating them. CDR1 is SGHKS, CDR2 YYEKEE, per germline (reference sequence).

The chain recombines TRBV24-1 with TRBJ1-3; TRBD1 agrees at 8 bases. V was pared by 3 bases and J by 6 bases, with 3 bases of the junction left unmatched. This CDR3 contains 14 residues. Germline V gene data show CDR1 as KGHDR and CDR2 as SFDVKD. The DNA of the CDR3 is TGTGCCACCAGTGATAGACAGGGGTCAAACACCATATATTTT. This sequence encodes CATSDRQGSNTIYF.

The chain combines TRBV5-1 with TRBJ1-1; D is unclear. The germline V and J ends were trimmed by 6 bases and 0 bases, with 15 bases remaining between them. The germline CDR1 and CDR2 sequences are SGHRS and YFSETQ. CDR3 length: 15 amino acids. CDR3: CASTRFGSVNTEAFF. The CDR3 nucleotides are TGCGCCAGCACTCGGTTCGGGTCGGTGAACACTGAAGCTTTCTTT.

The V call is TRBV5-8, the J call TRBJ2-6; D might be TRBD1 (5 bases). The CDR3 contains 18 residues. V was pared by 4 bases and J by 4 bases, with 21 bases between. CDR1 and CDR2 (germline): SGHTS, YDEGEE. The CDR3: CASSPYARVFSGANVLTF. The CDR3 nucleotides read TGTGCCAGCAGCCCATACGCCAGGGTATTCTCCGGGGCCAACGTCCTGACTTTC.

In this sample, this clone turned up a few times. The chain employs TRBV5-1 and TRBJ1-4; TRBD1 agrees at 8 bases. Germline CDR1 and CDR2: SGHRS and YFSETQ. V lost 3 bases to trimming and J lost 4 bases; unmatched junction nucleotides: 11. The CDR3 contains 17 residues. The CDR3 sequence: CASSYQTGATLNEKLFF. DNA for the CDR3: TGCGCCAGCAGCTACCAGACAGGGGCGACTCTTAATGAAAAACTGTTTTTT.

CDR3 DNA sequence: TGTGCCAGCAGTGAAGACAGGTACACTGAAGCTTTCTTT. Translated, it gives CASSEDRYTEAFF. The J gene is TRBJ1-1, the V gene TRBV6-1, with D perhaps TRBD1 (5 bases). V was trimmed by 1 base and J by 3 bases, leaving 6 bases between them. The CDR3 is 13 amino acids. Germline CDR1 is MNHNS and CDR2 is SASEGT.

V and J are TRBV10-3 and TRBJ1-2; 9 positions agree with TRBD1. V was clipped by 4 bases and J by 5 bases; unmatched bases: 8. CDR3 length equals 15 residues. Germline V CDR1 and CDR2: ENHRY, SYGVKD. The CDR3 loop reads CAISAGTGLRYGYTF. In DNA, the CDR3 is TGTGCCATCAGTGCGGGGACAGGGTTAAGATATGGCTACACCTTC.

Here the CDR3 reads CASSRTGEAGELFF. CDR3 sequence (DNA): TGTGCCAGCTCACGGACAGGGGAGGCCGGGGAGCTGTTTTTT. The rearrangement joins TRBV18 to TRBJ2-2; TRBD1 matches at 9 bases. The CDR3 covers 14 residues. Germline loops: CDR1 KGHSH, CDR2 LQKENI. The V segment lost 4 bases and the J segment 6 bases; nucleotides outside the gene matches: 3.

The J gene is TRBJ1-1, the V gene TRBV6-4, with TRBD1 identical over 7 bases. The germline V gene encodes CDR1 MRHNA and CDR2 SNTAGT. Germline trimming cut 6 bases from V and 10 bases from J; bases unmatched to any gene: 11. The CDR3 extends over 13 amino acids. The CDR3 region has the DNA TGTGCCAGCAGCCCAGGGGGACGAACGGTAGCTTTCTTT. This encodes CASSPGGRTVAFF.

V usage is TRBV3-1 (or the pseudogene TRBV3-2) and J usage is TRBJ2-7; D is perhaps TRBD1 (6 bases). Per the germline V gene, CDR1 is LGHDT and CDR2 is YNNKEL (reference sequence). CDR3 length: 18 residues. The V gene lost 0 bases and the J gene lost 6 bases, with 24 bases spanning the gap. CDR3 sequence reads: CASSQDAPDSQGMSEQYF. The CDR3 nucleotides read TGTGCCAGCAGCCAAGATGCCCCCGACAGTCAGGGGATGAGCGAGCAGTACTTC.

The chain employs TRBV6-5 and TRBJ2-1, with D possibly being TRBD1 (5 bases). The CDR3 sequence is 13 residues long. V lost 6 bases and J lost 9, with 15 bases in between. From germline, CDR1 is MNHEY and CDR2 SVGAGI. This CDR3 reads CASRYTGGSEQFF. The CDR3 DNA is TGTGCCAGCAGATATACAGGTGGTAGTGAGCAGTTCTTC.

This clone was observed a single time. The chain is built from TRBV7-9 and TRBJ2-7; 8 nucleotides agree with TRBD1. Germline V lookup: CDR1 SEHNR, CDR2 FQNEAQ (reference sequence). The trim removed 1 base at V and 6 bases at J, leaving 11 bases unmatched. This CDR3 spans 16 amino acids. CDR3 coding DNA: TGTGCCAGCAGCTTAGACTCGGGGGACAGGCTGGCCGAGCAGTACTTC. Amino acids: CASSLDSGDRLAEQYF.

The chain recombines TRBV12-3 or TRBV12-4 with TRBJ2-7; 7 bases map to TRBD1. After removal of 2 bases from V and 3 bases from J, the junction contained 1 base not matched to a gene. The CDR3 covers 13 residues. For the CDR3, the DNA is TGTGCCAGCAGTTTACCAGGGGGCTACGAGCAGTACTTC. It yields the protein CASSLPGGYEQYF.